These 14 T cell receptor beta chains were all obtained from the same sample, sequenced in a study of spatial heterogeneity in lung cancer. Time point given: sample taken at primary tumor resection. Tumor, nontumor lung or frozen PBMC supplied whole RNA, sequenced without sorting. TCRdb re-called the 5' RACE reads through MiXCR, storing one row per CDR3 protein. Of approximately 90,000 distinct CDR3 sequences in the sample, roughly 8.7% were seen once. The sequenced sample was PBMCs, obtained at surgery. The receptor source for this set is a male donor with early-stage non-small cell lung cancer.

This clonotype was recorded many times. The chain is built from TRBV6-1 and TRBJ2-3; D gene ambiguous. Germline V CDR1 and CDR2: MNHNS, SASEGT. The CDR3 length is 13 residues. Trimming took 6 bases from V and 3 from J, leaving 10 bases between them. The DNA of the CDR3 is TGTGCCAGCAGCGATATCGGTACAGATACGCAGTATTTT. This codes for CASSDIGTDTQYF.

This clonotype was seen ten or more times. The rearrangement uses TRBV7-9 and TRBJ1-4; tentative D call: TRBD1 (5 bases). CDR1 is SEHNR, CDR2 FQNEAQ, per germline (reference sequence). CDR3 length equals 13 residues. With 5 bases removed from V and 7 bases from J, the gap between germline ends came to 11 bases. CDR3 bases: TGTGCCAGCAGCGACGGGACGTCTGAAAAACTGTTTTTT. Protein product: CASSDGTSEKLFF.

This clonotype was counted only a few times. The CDR3 DNA follows: TGTGCCAGCAGTCTAGCCCCCCAGTCTGAGCAGTTCTTC. Translation gives CASSLAPQSEQFF. The rearrangement links TRBV28 to TRBJ2-1; tentative D call: TRBD2 (5 bases). The germline V gene has CDR1 MDHEN and CDR2 SYDVKM. This CDR3 contains 13 residues. The V and J ends lost 5 bases and 9 bases respectively, with 14 bases between them.

The J gene is TRBJ1-1, the V gene TRBV29-1; possible D gene TRBD1, 5 bases. V was cut by 4 bases and J by 4 bases, with 13 bases left in between. The germline gives CDR1 SQVTM, CDR2 ANQGSEA. CDR3 length: 13 amino acids. The CDR3 region is CSVARGGSTEAFF. CDR3 coding DNA: TGCAGCGTTGCAAGGGGAGGGAGCACTGAAGCTTTCTTT.

This clonotype has ten or more counts. The rearrangement joins TRBV30 to TRBJ2-1; D unresolved. CDR3 length equals 14 residues. V dropped 8 bases and J dropped 0 bases, with 14 bases sitting between them. Germline V gene data show CDR1 as GTSNPN and CDR2 as SVGIG (reference sequence). The CDR3 reads CASNSLSSYNEQFF. Written as DNA, the CDR3 is TGTGCCAGTAACTCGTTGAGCTCCTACAATGAGCAGTTCTTC. The variable domain in full, completed from reference TRBV30 and TRBJ2-1, reads SQTIHQWPATLVQPVGSPLSLECTVEGTSNPNLYWYRQAAGRGLQLLFYSVGIGQISSEVPQNLSASRPQDRQFILSSKKLLLSDSGFYLCASNSLSSYNEQFFGPGTRLTVL.

The sample holds many counts of this clonotype. This chain uses TRBV10-3 with TRBJ1-1, with a tentative D call TRBD1 (6 bases). CDR1 is ENHRY, CDR2 SYGVKD, per germline. Trimming cost V 4 bases and J 1 base, with 10 bases left between them. The CDR3 loop spans 14 amino acids. The CDR3 loop reads CAISAGEKNTEAFF. CDR3 in DNA: TGTGCCATCAGTGCAGGGGAGAAGAACACTGAAGCTTTCTTT.

This clonotype appeared many times. This sequence joins TRBV30 and TRBJ2-4; D uncertain. V was pared by 0 bases and J by 0 bases, with 9 bases between. CDR1 and CDR2 from the germline V gene are GTSNPN and SVGIG (reference sequence). The CDR3 is 15 amino acids. In DNA, the CDR3 is TGTGCCTGGAGTGTATTGGCGCTAGCCAAAAACATTCAGTACTTC. This encodes CAWSVLALAKNIQYF.

This clonotype was observed many times. The chain uses TRBV5-1 and TRBJ2-7; 7 bases are a match to TRBD2. The trim removed 0 bases at V and 2 bases at J, leaving 2 bases unmatched. This CDR3 region has 14 residues. Germline V gene data show CDR1 as SGHRS and CDR2 as YFSETQ. DNA for the CDR3: TGCGCCAGCAGCTTGGCCGGGACTACCTACGAGCAGTACTTC. Translating it yields CASSLAGTTYEQYF. The variable domain in full, completed from reference TRBV5-1 and TRBJ2-7, reads KAGVTQTPRYLIKTRGQQVTLSCSPISGHRSVSWYQQTPGQGLQFLFEYFSETQRNKGNFPGRFSGRQFSNSRSEMNVSTLELGDSALYLCASSLAGTTYEQYFGPGTRLTVT.

V usage is TRBV12-3 or TRBV12-4 and J usage is TRBJ2-2, with a possible D match to TRBD1 (5 bases). The CDR3 totals 17 residues. V was trimmed by 5 bases and J by 0 bases, leaving 16 bases between them. CDR3 sequence (DNA): TGTGCCAGCAGTCCCGACAGCCGGACCGCGAACACCGGGGAGCTGTTTTTT. Its translation is CASSPDSRTANTGELFF.

This clonotype occurred many times. Written as DNA, the CDR3 is TGTGCCATCAGTTTATATCGTAACACCGGGGAGCTGTTTTTT. It is translated as CAISLYRNTGELFF. This chain links TRBV10-3 with TRBJ2-2, with D unclear. Germline values: CDR1 ENHRY, CDR2 SYGVKD. The CDR3 sequence is 14 residues long. The V end was cut by 5 bases, the J end by 2 bases, with 9 bases between.

V and J are TRBV20-1 and TRBJ1-1; 10 positions agree with TRBD1. This CDR3 spans 15 amino acids. With 3 bases clipped from V and 3 bases from J, the junction kept 7 bases outside the gene matches. Germline CDR1 reads DFQATT; CDR2 reads SNEGSKA (reference sequence). CDR3 in amino acids: CSASGDRGLYTEAFF. The DNA of the CDR3 is TGCAGTGCTAGTGGCGACAGGGGGCTTTACACTGAAGCTTTCTTT.

CDR3 coding DNA: TGTGCCAGCAGCCAGACTTCCCAAGAGACCCAGTACTTC. Its translation: CASSQTSQETQYF. The chain carries TRBV16 and TRBJ2-5; D unresolved. Looked up from germline, CDR1 is KGHSY and CDR2 is FQNENV. V lost 3 bases and J 1 base, leaving 6 bases between the germline ends. This CDR3 contains 13 residues.

The chain links TRBV30 to TRBJ1-5, with no clear D. Deletions cut 3 bases from V and 3 bases from J, with 18 bases between. Looked up from germline, CDR1 is GTSNPN and CDR2 is SVGIG (reference sequence). The CDR3 runs 16 residues. This chain's CDR3 is CAWSAGPLAINQPQHF. The CDR3 DNA sequence: TGTGCCTGGAGCGCCGGACCCCTGGCGATCAATCAGCCCCAGCATTTT.

The table lists this clonotype with many counts. This chain uses TRBV7-2 with TRBJ1-5; 7 bases are a match to TRBD1. Germline CDR1 SGHTA, CDR2 FQGNSA. The CDR3 runs to 17 residues. V dropped 0 bases and J dropped 4; count of bases not matched to a gene: 9. DNA of the CDR3: TGTGCCAGCAGCTTAGCGGACTCCCGACAGGGAAATCAGCCCCAGCATTTT. It codes for CASSLADSRQGNQPQHF.